This TCR beta chain emerged from a study of T cells in Graves' hyperthyroidism and ophthalmopathy. Study-wide points: Also found in blood were most expanded thyroid clonotypes above 0.001.

Regions amplified from RNA transcripts were the TCR beta CDR3 regions. The study used the HTBI primer set for a first-round RT-PCR of the TCR CDR3. TCRdb redid the calling of the multiplex PCR reads with MiXCR, one entry per CDR3 protein. This table holds about 360,000 distinct CDR3 sequences, 20% to 30% found once. Reasons for excluding patients were uncontrolled infection, other autoimmune disease, pregnancy or lactation. PBMCs came from less than 11 ml fresh peripheral blood. Concerning this clonotype: Its antigen is as yet unknown.

Sequencing was done on a sample of blood. This sequence was found in a man aged 50 to 60 with Graves' hyperthyroidism.

In DNA, the CDR3 is TGTGCCAGCAGCCGGGACAGGACCTCTGAAGCTTTCTTT. It translates to CASSRDRTSEAFF. The chain links TRBV12-3 or TRBV12-4 to TRBJ1-1, with 8 bases that match TRBD1. This CDR3 has 13 residues. V was pared by 6 bases and J by 6 bases, with 6 bases of the junction left unmatched.